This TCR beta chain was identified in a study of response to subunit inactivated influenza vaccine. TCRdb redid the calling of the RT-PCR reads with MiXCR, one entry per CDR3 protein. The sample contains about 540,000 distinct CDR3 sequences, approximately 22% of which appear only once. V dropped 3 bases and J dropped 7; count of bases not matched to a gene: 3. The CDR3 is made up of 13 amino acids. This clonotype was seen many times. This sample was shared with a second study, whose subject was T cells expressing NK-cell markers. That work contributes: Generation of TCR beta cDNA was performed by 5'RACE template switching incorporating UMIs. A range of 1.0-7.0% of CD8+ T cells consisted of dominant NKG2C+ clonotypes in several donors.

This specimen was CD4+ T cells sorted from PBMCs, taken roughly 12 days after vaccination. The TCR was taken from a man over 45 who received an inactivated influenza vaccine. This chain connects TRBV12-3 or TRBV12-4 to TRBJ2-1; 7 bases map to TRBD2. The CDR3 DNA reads TGTGCCAGCAGTTTGGAGCGGGGAAATGAGCAGTTCTTC. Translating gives CASSLERGNEQFF.